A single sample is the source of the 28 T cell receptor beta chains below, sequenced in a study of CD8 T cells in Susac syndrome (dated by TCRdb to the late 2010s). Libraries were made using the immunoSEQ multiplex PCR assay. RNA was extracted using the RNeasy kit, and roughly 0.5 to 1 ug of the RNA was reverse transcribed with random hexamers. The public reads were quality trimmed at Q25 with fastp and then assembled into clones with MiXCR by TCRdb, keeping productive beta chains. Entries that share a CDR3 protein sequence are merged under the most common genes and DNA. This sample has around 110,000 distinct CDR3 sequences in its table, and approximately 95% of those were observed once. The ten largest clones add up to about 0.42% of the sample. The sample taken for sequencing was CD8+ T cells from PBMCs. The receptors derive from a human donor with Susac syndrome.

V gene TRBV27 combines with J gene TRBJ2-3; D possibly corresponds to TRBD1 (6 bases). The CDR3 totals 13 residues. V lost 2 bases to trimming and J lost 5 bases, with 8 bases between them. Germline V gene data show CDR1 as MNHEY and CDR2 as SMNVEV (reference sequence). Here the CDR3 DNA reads TGTGCCAGCAGTTTACAGGGGCAAGATACGCAGTATTTT. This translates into CASSLQGQDTQYF.

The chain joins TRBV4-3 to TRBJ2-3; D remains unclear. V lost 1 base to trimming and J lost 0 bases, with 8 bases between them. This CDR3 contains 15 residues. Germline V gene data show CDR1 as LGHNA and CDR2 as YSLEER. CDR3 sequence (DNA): TGCGCCAGCAGCCAAGCTTTAAGGAGCACAGATACGCAGTATTTT. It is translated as CASSQALRSTDTQYF.

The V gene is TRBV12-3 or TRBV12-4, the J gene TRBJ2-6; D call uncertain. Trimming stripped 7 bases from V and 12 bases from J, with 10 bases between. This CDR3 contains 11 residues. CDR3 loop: CASTGPGVLTF. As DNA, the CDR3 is TGTGCCAGCACCGGACCAGGCGTCCTGACTTTC.

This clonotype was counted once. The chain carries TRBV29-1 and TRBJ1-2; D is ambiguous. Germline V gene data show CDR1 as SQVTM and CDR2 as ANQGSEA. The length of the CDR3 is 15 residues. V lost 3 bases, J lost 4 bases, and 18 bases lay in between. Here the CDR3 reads CSVEGGFPDPYGYTF. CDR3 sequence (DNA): TGCAGCGTTGAGGGAGGGTTCCCCGACCCCTATGGCTACACCTTC.

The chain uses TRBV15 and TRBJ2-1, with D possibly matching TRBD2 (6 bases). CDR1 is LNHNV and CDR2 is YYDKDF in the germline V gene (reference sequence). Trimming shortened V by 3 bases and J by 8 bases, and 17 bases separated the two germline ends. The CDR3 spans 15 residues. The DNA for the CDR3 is TGTGCCACCAGCAGGCCCTCGCAGGGAGGCGATGAGCAGTTCTTC. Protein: CATSRPSQGGDEQFF.

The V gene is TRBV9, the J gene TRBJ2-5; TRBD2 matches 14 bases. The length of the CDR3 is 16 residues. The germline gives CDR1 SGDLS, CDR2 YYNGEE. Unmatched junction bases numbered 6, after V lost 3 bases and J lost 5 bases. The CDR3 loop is CASSATSGGALETQYF. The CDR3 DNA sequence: TGTGCCAGCAGCGCGACTAGCGGGGGGGCGTTGGAGACCCAGTACTTC.

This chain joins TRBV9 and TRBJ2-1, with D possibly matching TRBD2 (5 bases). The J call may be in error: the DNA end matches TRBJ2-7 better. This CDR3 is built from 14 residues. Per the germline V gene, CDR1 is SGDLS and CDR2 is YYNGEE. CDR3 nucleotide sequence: TGTGCCAGCAGCGTAGGTGGCGGGTCTGCCGAGCAGTACTTC. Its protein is CASSVGGGSAEQYF.

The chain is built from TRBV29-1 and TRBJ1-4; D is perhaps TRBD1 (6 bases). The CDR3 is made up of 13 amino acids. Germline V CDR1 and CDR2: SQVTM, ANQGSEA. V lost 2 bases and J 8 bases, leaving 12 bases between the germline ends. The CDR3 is CSVEWGAQEKLFF. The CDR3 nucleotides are TGCAGCGTTGAATGGGGGGCACAGGAAAAACTGTTTTTT.

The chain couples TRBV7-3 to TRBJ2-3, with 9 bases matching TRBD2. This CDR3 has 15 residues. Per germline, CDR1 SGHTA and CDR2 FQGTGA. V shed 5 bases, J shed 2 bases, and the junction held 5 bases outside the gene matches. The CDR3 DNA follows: TGTGCCAGCAGCGTTAGCGGGGGCCTCACAGATACGCAGTATTTT. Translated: CASSVSGGLTDTQYF.

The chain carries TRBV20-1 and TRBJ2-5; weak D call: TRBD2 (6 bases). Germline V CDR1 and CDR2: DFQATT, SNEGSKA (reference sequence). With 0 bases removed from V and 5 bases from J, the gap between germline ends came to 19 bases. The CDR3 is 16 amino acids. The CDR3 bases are TGCAGTGCTAGAGATCTTTGGCAGGGAGGACCGGAGACCCAGTACTTC. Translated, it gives CSARDLWQGGPETQYF.

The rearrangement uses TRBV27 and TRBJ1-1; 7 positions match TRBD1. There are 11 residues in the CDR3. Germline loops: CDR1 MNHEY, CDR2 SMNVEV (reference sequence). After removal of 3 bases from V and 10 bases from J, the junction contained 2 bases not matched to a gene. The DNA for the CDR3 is TGTGCCAGCAGTTTTGGGACAGCAGCTTTCTTT. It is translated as CASSFGTAAFF.

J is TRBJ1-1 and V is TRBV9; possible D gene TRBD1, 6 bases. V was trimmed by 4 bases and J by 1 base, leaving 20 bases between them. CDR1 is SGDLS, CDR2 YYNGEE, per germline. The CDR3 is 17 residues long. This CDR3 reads CASSSPGHDFGNTEAFF. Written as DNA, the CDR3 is TGTGCCAGCAGCTCCCCGGGACACGACTTTGGGAACACTGAAGCTTTCTTT.

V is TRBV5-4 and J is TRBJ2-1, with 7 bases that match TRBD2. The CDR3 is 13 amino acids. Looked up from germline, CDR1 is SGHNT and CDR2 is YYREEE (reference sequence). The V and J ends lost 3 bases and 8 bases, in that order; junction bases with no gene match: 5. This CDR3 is CASSSGTIDEQFF. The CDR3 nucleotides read TGTGCCAGCAGCTCGGGGACTATCGATGAGCAGTTCTTC.

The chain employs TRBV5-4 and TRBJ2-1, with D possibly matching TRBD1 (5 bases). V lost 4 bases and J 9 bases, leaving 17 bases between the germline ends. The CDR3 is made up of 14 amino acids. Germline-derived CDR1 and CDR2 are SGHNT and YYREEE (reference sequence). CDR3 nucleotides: TGTGCCAGCAGCGCCGTAGGGGCCGACGGTGAGCAGTTCTTC. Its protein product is CASSAVGADGEQFF.

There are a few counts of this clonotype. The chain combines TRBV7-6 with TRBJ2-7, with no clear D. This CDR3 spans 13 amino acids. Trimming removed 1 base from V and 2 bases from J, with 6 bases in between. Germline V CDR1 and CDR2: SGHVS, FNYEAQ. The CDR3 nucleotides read TGTGCCAGCAGCTTAGACGGTCCCTACGAGCAGTACTTC. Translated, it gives CASSLDGPYEQYF.

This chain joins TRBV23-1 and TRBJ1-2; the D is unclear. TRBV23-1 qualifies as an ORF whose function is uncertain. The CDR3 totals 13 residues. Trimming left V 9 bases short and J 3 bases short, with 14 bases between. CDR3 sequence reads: CARSVPDDYGYTF. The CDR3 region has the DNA TGCGCCAGATCCGTCCCAGACGACTATGGCTACACCTTC.

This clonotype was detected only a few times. The CDR3 loop is CASSRDRGNEQYF. The CDR3 DNA sequence: TGTGCCAGCAGTCGGGACAGGGGAAACGAGCAGTACTTC. This chain links TRBV12-3 or TRBV12-4 with TRBJ2-7; 10 nucleotides match TRBD1. The CDR3 spans 13 residues. V lost 5 bases to trimming and J lost 5 bases; unmatched junction nucleotides: 3.

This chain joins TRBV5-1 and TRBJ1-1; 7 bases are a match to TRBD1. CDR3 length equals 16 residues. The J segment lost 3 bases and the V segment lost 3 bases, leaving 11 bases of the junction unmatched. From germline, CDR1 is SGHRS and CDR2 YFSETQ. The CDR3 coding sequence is TGCGCCAGCAGCTCGGTGGACCCCGACAGGGACACTGAAGCTTTCTTT. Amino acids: CASSSVDPDRDTEAFF.

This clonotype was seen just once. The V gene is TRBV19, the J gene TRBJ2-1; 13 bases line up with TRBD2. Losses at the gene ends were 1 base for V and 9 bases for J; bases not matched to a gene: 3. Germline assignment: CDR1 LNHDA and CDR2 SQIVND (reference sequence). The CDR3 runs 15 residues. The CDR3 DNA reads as TGTGCCAGTAGTATAGGACTAGCGGGGGGAAGTGAGCAGTTCTTC. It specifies CASSIGLAGGSEQFF.

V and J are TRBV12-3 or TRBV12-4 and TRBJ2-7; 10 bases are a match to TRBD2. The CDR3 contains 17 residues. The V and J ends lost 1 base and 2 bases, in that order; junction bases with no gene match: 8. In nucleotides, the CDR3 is TGTGCCAGCAGTTTAGGACAACTAGCGGGGATCCCCTACGAGCAGTACTTC. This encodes CASSLGQLAGIPYEQYF.

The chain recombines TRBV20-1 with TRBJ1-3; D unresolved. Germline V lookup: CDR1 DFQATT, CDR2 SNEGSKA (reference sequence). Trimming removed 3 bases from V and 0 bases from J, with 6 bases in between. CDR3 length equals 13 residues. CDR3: CSASISSGNTIYF. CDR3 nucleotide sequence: TGCAGTGCTAGCATCAGCTCTGGAAACACCATATATTTT.

CDR3 region: CASSLSPYNEQFF. CDR3 DNA: TGTGCCAGCAGCTTATCCCCCTACAATGAGCAGTTCTTC. The V call is TRBV13, the J call TRBJ2-1; D remains ambiguous. The CDR3 has 13 residues. Trimming left V 2 bases short and J 2 bases short, with 4 bases between. From germline, CDR1 is PRHDT and CDR2 FYEKMQ (reference sequence).

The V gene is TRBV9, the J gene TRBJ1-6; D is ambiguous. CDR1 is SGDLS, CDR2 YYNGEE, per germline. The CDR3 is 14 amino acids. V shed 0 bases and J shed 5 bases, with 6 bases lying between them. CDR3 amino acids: CASSVGGNNSPLHF. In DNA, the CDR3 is TGTGCCAGCAGCGTAGGAGGGAATAATTCACCCCTCCACTTT.

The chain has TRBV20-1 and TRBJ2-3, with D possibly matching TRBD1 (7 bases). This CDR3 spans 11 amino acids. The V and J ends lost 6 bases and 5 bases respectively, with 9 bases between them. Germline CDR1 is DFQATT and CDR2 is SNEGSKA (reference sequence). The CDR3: CSARGEDTQYF. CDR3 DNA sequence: TGCAGTGCCAGGGGGGAAGATACGCAGTATTTT.

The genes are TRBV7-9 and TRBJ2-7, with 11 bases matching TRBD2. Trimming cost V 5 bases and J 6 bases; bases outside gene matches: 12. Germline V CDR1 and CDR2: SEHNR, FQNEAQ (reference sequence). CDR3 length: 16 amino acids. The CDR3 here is CASSTLESSGGREQYF. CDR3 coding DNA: TGTGCCAGCAGCACCCTAGAATCTAGCGGGGGGCGCGAGCAGTACTTC.

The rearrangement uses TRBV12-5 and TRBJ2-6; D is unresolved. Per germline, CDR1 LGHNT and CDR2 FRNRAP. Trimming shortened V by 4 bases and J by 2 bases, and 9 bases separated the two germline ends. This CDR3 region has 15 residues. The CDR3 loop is CASGSDRAGANVLTF. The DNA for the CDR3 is TGTGCTAGTGGTTCTGACCGAGCTGGGGCCAACGTCCTGACTTTC.

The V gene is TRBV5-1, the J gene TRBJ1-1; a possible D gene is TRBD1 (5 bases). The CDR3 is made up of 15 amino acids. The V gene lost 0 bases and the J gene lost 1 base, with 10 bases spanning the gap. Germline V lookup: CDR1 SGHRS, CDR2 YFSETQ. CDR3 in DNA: TGCGCCAGCAGCTTGGCAGGGATGGGGAACACTGAAGCTTTCTTT. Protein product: CASSLAGMGNTEAFF.

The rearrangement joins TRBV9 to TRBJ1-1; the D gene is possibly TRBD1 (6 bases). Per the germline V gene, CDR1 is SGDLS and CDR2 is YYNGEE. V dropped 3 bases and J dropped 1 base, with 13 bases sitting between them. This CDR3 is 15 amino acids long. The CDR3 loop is CASSASTGPNTEAFF. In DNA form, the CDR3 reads TGTGCCAGCAGCGCCAGTACAGGGCCGAACACTGAAGCTTTCTTT.